The clone carrying this T cell receptor (beta chain) appeared many times. The antigen is not known. TCRbeta library construction was performed incorporating unique molecular identifiers. TCRdb re-derived calls from the PCR reads in MiXCR, one entry per CDR3 protein. The sample shows around 180,000 distinct CDR3 sequences, 11% of them seen only once. The data stem from a study of T-cell reconstitution after alpha-beta-depleted transplantation in children. Overall study results and limits: There were reportedly several hundred expanded graft clones from which alpha-beta T cells came about two months after transplant.

The germline CDR1 and CDR2 sequences are MRHNA and SNTAGT. This CDR3 is 15 amino acids long. V lost 0 bases to trimming and J lost 0 bases; unmatched junction nucleotides: 0. The sample in question was PBMCs, obtained before TCRalphabeta/CD19-depleted stem cell transplant. The receptor was derived from a boy between 2 and 10 years old with acute myeloid leukemia, due to receive a stem cell transplant. V usage is TRBV6-4 and J usage is TRBJ2-3, with 7 bases matching TRBD2. This CDR3 is CASSDSGGSTDTQYF. The CDR3 DNA follows: TGTGCCAGCAGTGACTCCGGGGGGAGCACAGATACGCAGTATTTT.